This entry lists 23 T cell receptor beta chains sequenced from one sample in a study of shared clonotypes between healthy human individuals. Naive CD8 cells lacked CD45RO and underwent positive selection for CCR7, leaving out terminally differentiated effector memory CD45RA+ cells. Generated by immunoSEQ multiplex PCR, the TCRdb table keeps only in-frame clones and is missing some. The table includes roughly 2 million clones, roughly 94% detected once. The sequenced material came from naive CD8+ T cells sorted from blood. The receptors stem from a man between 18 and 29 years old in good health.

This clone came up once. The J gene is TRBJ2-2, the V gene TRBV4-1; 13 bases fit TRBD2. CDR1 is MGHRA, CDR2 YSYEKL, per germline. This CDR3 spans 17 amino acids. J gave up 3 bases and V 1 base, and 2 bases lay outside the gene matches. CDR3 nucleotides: TGCGCCAGCAGCCAAGCGGGACTAGCGGGGTACACCGGGGAGCTGTTTTTT. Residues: CASSQAGLAGYTGELFF.

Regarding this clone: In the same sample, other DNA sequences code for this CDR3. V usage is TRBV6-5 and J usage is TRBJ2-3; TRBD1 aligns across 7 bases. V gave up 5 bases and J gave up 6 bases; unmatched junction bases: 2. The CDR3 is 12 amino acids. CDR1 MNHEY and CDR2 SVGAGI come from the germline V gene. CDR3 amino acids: CASSIQGDTQYF. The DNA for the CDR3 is TGTGCCAGCAGTATACAGGGGGATACGCAGTATTTT.

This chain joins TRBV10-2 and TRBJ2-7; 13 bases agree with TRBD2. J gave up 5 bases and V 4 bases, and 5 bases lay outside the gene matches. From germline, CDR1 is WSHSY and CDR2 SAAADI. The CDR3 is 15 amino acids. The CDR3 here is CASSGWTSGSDEQYF. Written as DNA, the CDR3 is TGCGCCAGCAGTGGTTGGACTAGCGGGAGTGACGAGCAGTACTTC.

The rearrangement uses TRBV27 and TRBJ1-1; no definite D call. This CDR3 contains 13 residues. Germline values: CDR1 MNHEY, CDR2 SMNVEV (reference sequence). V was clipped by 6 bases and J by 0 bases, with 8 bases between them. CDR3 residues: CASRQVMNTEAFF. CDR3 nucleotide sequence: TGTGCCAGCAGGCAGGTAATGAACACTGAAGCTTTCTTT.

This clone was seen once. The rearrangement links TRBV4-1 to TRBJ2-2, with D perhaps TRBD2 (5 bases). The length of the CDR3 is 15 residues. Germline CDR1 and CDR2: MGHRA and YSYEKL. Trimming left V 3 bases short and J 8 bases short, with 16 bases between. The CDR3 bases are TGCGCCAGCAGCCACATCGGGAACTTAAGAGGGGAGCTGTTTTTT. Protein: CASSHIGNLRGELFF.

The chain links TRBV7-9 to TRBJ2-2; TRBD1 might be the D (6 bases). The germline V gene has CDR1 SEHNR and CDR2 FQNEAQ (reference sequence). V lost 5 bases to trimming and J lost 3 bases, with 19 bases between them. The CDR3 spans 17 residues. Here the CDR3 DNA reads TGTGCCAGCAGCCTAATACAGGGTTTCGGGGACACCGGGGAGCTGTTTTTT. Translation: CASSLIQGFGDTGELFF.

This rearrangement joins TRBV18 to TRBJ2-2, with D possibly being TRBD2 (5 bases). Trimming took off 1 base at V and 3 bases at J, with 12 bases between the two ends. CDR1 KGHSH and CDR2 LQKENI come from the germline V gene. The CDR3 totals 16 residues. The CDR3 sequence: CASSPLGVSHTGELFF. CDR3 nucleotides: TGTGCCAGCTCACCACTGGGAGTAAGTCACACCGGGGAGCTGTTTTTT.

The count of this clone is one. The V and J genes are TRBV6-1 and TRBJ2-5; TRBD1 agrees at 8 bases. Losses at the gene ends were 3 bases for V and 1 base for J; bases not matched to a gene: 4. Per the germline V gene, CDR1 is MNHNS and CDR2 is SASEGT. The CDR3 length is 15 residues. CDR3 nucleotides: TGTGCCAGCAGTGAGGACAGGGCCACCCAAGAGACCCAGTACTTC. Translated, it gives CASSEDRATQETQYF.

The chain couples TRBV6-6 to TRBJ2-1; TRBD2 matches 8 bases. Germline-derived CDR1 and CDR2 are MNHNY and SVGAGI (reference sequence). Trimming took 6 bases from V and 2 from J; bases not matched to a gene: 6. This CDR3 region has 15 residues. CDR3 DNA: TGTGCCAGCAGCACTGGACTAGCAGCCTACAATGAGCAGTTCTTC. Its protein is CASSTGLAAYNEQFF.

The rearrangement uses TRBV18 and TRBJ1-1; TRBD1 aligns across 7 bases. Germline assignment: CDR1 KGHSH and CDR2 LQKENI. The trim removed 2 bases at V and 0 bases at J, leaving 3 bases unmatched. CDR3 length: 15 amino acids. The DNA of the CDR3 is TGTGCCAGCTCACCAGACAGGGTTCTGAACACTGAAGCTTTCTTT. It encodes CASSPDRVLNTEAFF.

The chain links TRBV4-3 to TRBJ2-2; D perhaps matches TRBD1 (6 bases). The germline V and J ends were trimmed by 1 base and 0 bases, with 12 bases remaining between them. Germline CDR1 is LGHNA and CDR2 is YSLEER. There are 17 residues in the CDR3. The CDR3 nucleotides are TGCGCCAGCAGCCAAGTTTACGACAGGCCGAACACCGGGGAGCTGTTTTTT. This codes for CASSQVYDRPNTGELFF.

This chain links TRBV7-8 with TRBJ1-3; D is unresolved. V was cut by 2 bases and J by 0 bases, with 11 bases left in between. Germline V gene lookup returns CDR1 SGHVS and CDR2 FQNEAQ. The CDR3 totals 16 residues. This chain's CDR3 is CASSLRGEVSGNTIYF. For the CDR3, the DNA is TGTGCCAGCAGCTTACGGGGTGAGGTCTCTGGAAACACCATATATTTT.

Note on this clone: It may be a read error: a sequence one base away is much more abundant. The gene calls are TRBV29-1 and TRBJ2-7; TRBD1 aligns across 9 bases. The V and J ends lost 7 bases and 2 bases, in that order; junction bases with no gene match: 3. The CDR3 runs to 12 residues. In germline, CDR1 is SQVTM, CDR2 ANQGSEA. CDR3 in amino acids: CSAGQGTYEQYF. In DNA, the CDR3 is TGCAGCGCCGGACAGGGGACCTACGAGCAGTACTTC.

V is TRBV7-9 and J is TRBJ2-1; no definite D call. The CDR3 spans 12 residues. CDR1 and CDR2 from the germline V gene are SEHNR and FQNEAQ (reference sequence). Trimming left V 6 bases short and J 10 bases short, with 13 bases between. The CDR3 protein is CASRQIYPEQFF. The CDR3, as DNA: TGTGCCAGCAGACAAATATACCCCGAGCAGTTCTTC. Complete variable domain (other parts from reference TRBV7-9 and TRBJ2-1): DTGVSQNPRHKITKRGQNVTFRCDPISEHNRLYWYRQTLGQGPEFLTYFQNEAQLEKSRLLSDRFSAERPKGSFSTLEIQRTEQGDSAMYLCASRQIYPEQFFGPGTRLTVL.

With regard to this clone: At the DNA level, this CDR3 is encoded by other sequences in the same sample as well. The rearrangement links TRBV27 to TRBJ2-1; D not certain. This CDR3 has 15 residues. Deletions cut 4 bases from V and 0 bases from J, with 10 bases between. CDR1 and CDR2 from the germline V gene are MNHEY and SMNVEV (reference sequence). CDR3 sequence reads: CASSYSGSSYNEQFF. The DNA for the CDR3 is TGTGCCAGCAGTTACAGTGGCAGCTCCTACAATGAGCAGTTCTTC.

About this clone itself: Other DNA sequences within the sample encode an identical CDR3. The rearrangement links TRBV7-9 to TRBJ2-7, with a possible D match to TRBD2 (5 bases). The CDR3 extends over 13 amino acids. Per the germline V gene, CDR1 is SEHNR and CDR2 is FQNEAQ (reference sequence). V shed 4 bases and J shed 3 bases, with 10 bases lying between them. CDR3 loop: CASSSPGYYEQYF. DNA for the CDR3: TGTGCCAGCAGCTCCCCGGGATACTACGAGCAGTACTTC.

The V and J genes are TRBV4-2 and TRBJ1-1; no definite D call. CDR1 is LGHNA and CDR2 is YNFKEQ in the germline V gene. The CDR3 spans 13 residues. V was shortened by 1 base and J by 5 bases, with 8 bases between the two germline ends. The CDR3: CASSQVPGTEAFF. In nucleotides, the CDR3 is TGTGCCAGCAGCCAAGTTCCAGGAACTGAAGCTTTCTTT.

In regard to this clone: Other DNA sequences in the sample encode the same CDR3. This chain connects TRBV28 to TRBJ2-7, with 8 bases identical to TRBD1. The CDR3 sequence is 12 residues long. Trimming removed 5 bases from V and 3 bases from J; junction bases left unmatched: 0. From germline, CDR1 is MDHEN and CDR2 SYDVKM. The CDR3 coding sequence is TGTGCCAGCAGTGACAGGGGCTACGAGCAGTACTTC. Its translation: CASSDRGYEQYF.

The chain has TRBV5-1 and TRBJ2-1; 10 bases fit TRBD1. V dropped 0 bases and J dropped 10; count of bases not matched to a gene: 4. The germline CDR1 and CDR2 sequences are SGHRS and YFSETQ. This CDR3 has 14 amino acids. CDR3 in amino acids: CASSLVDRGDEQFF. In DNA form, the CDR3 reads TGCGCCAGCAGCTTGGTGGACAGGGGGGACGAGCAGTTCTTC.

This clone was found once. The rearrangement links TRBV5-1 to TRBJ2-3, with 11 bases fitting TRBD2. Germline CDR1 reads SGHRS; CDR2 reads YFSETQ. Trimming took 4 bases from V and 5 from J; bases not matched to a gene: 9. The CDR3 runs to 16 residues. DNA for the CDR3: TGCGCCAGCAGCCCTAGACTAGCGGGGAAGGGAGATACGCAGTATTTT. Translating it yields CASSPRLAGKGDTQYF. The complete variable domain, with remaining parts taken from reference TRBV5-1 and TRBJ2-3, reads KAGVTQTPRYLIKTRGQQVTLSCSPISGHRSVSWYQQTPGQGLQFLFEYFSETQRNKGNFPGRFSGRQFSNSRSEMNVSTLELGDSALYLCASSPRLAGKGDTQYFGPGTRLTVL.

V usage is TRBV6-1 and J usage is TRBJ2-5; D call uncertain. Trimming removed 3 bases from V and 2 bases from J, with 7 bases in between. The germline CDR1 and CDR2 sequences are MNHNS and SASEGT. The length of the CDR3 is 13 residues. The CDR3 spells CASSDWVQETQYF. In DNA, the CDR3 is TGTGCCAGCAGTGATTGGGTACAAGAGACCCAGTACTTC.

The CDR3 DNA sequence: TGCGCCAGCAGTGAGTTGTTGTTGAACACTGAAGCTTTCTTT. Its protein is CASSELLLNTEAFF. V usage is TRBV10-2 and J usage is TRBJ1-1; D is ambiguous. The V gene lost 1 base and the J gene lost 0 bases, with 6 bases spanning the gap. This CDR3 contains 14 residues. CDR1 WSHSY and CDR2 SAAADI come from the germline V gene.

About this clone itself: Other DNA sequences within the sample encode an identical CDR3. CDR3 nucleotide sequence: TGTGCCAGCAGCTTACGGTCGAATTACGAGCAGTACTTC. It is translated as CASSLRSNYEQYF. V gene TRBV5-4 combines with J gene TRBJ2-7; unclear D gene. The CDR3 loop spans 13 amino acids. Germline CDR1 and CDR2: SGHNT and YYREEE (reference sequence). Deletions cut 2 bases from V and 4 bases from J, with 10 bases between.